A few counts support the clone carrying this T cell receptor (beta chain). The data stem from a study of blood T cells in healthy people across ages. A second PCR of about 7 to 12 cycles used a sample-barcoded 5' primer and a J-beta primer mix. In TCRdb, the 5' RACE reads were re-called with MiXCR into one record per CDR3 protein. The sample has about 640,000 distinct CDR3 sequences; approximately 59% are singletons. Trimming cost V 8 bases and J 2 bases; bases outside gene matches: 4. Looked up from germline, CDR1 is KGHDR and CDR2 is SFDVKD. This CDR3 comprises 13 residues. The sequenced sample was blood. The chain combines TRBV24-1 with TRBJ2-7, with TRBD2 matching 8 bases. The receptor comes from a man aged 55 to 70 in good health. The CDR3 here is CATTSGSPYEQYF. CDR3 DNA sequence: TGTGCCACCACTAGCGGGTCTCCCTACGAGCAGTACTTC.